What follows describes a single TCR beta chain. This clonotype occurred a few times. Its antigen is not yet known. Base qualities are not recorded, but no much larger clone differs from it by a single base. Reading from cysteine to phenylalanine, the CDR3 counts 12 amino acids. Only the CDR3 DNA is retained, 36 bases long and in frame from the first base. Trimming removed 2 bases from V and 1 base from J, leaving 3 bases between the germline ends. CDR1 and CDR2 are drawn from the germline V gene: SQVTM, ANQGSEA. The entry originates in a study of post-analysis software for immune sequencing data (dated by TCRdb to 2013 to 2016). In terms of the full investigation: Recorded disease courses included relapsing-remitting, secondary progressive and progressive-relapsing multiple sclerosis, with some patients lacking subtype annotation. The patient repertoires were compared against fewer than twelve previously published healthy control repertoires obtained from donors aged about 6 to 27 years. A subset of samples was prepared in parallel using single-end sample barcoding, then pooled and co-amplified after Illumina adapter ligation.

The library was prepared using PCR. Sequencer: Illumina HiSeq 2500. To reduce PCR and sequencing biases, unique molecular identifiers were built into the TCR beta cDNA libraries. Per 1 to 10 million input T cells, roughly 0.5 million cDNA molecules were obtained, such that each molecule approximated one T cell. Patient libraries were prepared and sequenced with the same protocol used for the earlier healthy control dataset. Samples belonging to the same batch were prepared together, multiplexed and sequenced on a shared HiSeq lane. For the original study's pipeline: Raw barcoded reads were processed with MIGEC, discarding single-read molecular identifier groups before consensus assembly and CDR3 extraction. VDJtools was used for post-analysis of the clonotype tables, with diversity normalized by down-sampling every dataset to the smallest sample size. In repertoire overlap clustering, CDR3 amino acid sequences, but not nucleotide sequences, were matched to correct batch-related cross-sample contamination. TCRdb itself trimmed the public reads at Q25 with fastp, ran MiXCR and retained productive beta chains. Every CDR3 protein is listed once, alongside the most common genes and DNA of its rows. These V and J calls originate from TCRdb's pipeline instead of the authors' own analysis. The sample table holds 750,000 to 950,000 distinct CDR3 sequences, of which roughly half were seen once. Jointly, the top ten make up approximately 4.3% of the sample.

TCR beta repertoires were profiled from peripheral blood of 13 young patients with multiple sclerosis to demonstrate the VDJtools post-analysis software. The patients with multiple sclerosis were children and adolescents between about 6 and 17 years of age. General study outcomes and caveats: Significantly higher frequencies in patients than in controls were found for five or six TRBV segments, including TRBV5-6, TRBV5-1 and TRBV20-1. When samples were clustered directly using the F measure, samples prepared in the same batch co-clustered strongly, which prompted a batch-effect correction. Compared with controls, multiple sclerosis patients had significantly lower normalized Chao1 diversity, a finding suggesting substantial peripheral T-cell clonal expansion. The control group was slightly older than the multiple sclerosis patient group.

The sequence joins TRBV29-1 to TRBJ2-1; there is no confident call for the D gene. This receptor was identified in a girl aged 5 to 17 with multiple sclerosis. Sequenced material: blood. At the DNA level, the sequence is TGCAGCGTTGAACGGTCCTACAATGAGCAGTTCTTC. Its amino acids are CSVERSYNEQFF.